This T cell receptor (beta chain) is from a study of shared clonotypes between healthy human individuals. The study's findings and limits: A small donor pool kept down the genetic and exposure-history diversity that was represented. Around 5% was the fraction of naive CD4 clonotypes found shared across a few donors.

CDR3 length: 16 residues. The V segment lost 1 base and the J segment 3 bases; nucleotides outside the gene matches: 4. In germline, CDR1 is SGHDN, CDR2 FVKESK. In regard to this clone: Antigen specificity is unknown.

Measured with immunoSEQ multiplex PCR; TCRdb has only the in-frame clones, and not every one. This table has approximately 1.5 million clones, less than 99% appearing once. The gene calls are TRBV14 and TRBJ2-2, with 8 bases matching TRBD1. This receptor was obtained from a man under 40 in good health. The sequencing sample was made of naive CD4+ T cells sorted from blood. Sample subset: CD45RA+ positively selected. CDR3 nucleotides: TGTGCCAGCAGCCAAGCAGGGGGCGCATACACCGGGGAGCTGTTTTTT. This encodes CASSQAGGAYTGELFF.